The entry below describes one T cell receptor (beta chain). Its antigen remains unidentified. V was clipped by 4 bases and J by 3 bases, with 22 bases between them. Germline V CDR1 and CDR2: SGHDT, YYEEEE. CDR3 size: 17 residues. Measured with immunoSEQ multiplex PCR; TCRdb has only the in-frame clones, and not every one. Among 50,000 or so clones listed, approximately 92% were seen once. This sample is part of a study of lymphopenia after photon versus proton radiotherapy. General observations from the study: Larger post-nadir TCR diversity loss correlated inversely with survival in deceased patients. Relative stability marked proton patients; photon patients lost diversity and naive cells. Better survival with proton therapy was suggested as possible, not demonstrated. After lymphocyte nadir, photon-treated repertoires showed oligoclonal expansion, especially CD8+ Temra.

The specimen was peripheral blood, collected from a patient treated with photon-based radiotherapy. The sequence derives from a woman aged 35 to 49 with cholangiocarcinoma. The rearrangement uses TRBV5-6 and TRBJ1-2, with D maybe TRBD1 (5 bases). The CDR3 loop reads CASSPTGFTDGYYGYTF. CDR3 sequence (DNA): TGTGCCAGCAGCCCTACAGGCTTCACCGACGGGTACTATGGCTACACCTTC.